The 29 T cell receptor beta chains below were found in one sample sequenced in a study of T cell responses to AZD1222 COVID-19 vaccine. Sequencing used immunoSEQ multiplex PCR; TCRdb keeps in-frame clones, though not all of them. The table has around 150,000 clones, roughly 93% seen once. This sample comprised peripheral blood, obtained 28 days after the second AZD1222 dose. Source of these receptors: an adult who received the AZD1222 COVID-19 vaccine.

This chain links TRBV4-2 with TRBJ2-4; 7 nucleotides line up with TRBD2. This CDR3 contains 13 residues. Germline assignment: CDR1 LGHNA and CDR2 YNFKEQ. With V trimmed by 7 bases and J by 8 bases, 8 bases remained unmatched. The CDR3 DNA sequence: TGTGCCAGCACCCTGTATGGGGGGGACATTCAGTACTTC. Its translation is CASTLYGGDIQYF.

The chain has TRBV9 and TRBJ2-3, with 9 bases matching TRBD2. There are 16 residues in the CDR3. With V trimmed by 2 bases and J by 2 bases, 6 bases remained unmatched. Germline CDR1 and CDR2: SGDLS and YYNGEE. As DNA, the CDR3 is TGTGCCAGCAGCGTCGTGGAGGGACTAGCCACAGATACGCAGTATTTT. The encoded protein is CASSVVEGLATDTQYF.

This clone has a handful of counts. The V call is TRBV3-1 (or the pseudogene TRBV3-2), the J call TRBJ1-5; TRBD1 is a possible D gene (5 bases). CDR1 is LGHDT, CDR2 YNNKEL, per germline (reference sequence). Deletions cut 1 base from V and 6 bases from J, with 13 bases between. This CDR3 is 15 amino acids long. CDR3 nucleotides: TGTGCCAGCAGCCAAGGAGGGGCGTCCGTTCAGCCCCAGCATTTT. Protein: CASSQGGASVQPQHF.

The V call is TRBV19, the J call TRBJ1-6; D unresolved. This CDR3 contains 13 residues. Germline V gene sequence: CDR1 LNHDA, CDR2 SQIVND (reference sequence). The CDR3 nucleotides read TGTCCGACCCGACCTAAGAATAATTCACCCCTCCACTTT. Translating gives CPTRPKNNSPLHF.

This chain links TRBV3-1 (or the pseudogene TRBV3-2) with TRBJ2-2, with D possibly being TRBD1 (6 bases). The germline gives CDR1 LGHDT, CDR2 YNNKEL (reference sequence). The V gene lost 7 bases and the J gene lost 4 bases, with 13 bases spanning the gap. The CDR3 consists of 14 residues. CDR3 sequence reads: CASTLGHITGELFF. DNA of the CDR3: TGTGCCAGCACCCTGGGACATATCACCGGGGAGCTGTTTTTT.

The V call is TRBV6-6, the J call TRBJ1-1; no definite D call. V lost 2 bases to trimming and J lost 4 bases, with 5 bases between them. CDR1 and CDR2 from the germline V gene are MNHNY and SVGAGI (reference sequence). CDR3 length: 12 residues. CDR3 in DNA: TGTGCCAGCAGTTACGACACCACTGAAGCTTTCTTT. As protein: CASSYDTTEAFF.

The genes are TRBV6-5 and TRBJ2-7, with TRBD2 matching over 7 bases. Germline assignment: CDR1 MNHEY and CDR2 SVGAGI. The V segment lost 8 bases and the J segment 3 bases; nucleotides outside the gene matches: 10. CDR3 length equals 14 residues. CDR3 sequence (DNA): TGTGCCAGCGTGGGGGGGAACTACCTCTACGAGCAGTACTTC. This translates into CASVGGNYLYEQYF.

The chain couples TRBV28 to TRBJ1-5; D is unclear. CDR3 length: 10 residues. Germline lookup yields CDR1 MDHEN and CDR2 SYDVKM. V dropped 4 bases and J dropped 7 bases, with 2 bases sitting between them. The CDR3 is CASSWQPQHF. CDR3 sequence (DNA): TGTGCCAGCAGTTGGCAGCCCCAGCATTTT.

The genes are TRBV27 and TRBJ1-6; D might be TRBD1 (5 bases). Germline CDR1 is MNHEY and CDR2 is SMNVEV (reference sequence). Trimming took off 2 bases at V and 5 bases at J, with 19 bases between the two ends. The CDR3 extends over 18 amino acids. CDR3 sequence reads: CASSLGGGSHQNNSPLHF. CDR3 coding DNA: TGTGCCAGCAGTTTAGGGGGAGGGTCCCATCAAAATAATTCACCCCTCCACTTT.

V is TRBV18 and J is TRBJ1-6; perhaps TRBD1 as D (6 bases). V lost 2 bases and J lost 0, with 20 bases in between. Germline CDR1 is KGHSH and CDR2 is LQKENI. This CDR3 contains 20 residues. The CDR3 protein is CASSPVSRIGQSSYNSPLHF. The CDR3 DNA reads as TGTGCCAGCTCACCAGTTTCTCGTATCGGACAGAGCTCCTATAATTCACCCCTCCACTTT.

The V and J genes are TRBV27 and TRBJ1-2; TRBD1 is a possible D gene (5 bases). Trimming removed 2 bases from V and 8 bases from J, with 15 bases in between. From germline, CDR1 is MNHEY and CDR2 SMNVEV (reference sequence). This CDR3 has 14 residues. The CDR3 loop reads CASSLGGGIQGYTF. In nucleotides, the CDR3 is TGTGCCAGCAGTTTAGGCGGGGGTATTCAGGGCTACACCTTC.

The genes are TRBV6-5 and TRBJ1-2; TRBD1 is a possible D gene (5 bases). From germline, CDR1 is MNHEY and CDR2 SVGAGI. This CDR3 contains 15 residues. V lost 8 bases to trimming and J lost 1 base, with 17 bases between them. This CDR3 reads CASSTLNRINYGYTF. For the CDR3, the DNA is TGTGCCAGCTCCACCTTGAACAGGATTAACTATGGCTACACCTTC.

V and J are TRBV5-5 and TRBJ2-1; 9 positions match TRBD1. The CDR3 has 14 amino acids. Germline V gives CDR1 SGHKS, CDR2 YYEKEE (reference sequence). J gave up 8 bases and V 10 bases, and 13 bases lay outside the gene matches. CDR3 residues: CAGRRGTGIDEQFF. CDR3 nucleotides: TGTGCCGGCCGGCGGGGGACAGGGATCGATGAGCAGTTCTTC.

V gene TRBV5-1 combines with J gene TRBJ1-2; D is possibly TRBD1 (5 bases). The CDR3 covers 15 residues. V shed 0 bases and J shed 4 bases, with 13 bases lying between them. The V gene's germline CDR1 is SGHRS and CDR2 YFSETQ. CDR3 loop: CASSLGSQGPYGYTF. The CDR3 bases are TGCGCCAGCAGCTTGGGGAGCCAGGGCCCCTATGGCTACACCTTC.

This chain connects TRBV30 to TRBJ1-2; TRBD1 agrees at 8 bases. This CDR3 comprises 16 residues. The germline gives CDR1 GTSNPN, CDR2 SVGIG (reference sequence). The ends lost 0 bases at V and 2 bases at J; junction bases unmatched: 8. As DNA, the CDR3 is TGTGCCTGGAGTGTACAATTGGACAGGGAGAACTATGGCTACACCTTC. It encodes CAWSVQLDRENYGYTF.

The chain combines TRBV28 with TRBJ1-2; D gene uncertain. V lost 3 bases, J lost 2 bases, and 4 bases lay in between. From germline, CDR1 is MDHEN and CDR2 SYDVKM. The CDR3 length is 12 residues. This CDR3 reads CASSFQNYGYTF. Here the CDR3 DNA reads TGTGCCAGCAGTTTCCAAAACTATGGCTACACCTTC.

Written as DNA, the CDR3 is TGTGCCAGCAGCCTAAGCGGCAGGGCGAGTGAAGCTTTCTTT. It translates to CASSLSGRASEAFF. This chain links TRBV7-9 with TRBJ1-1, with D possibly being TRBD1 (5 bases). V lost 5 bases and J 7 bases, leaving 17 bases between the germline ends. The CDR3 totals 14 residues. Germline CDR1 reads SEHNR; CDR2 reads FQNEAQ (reference sequence).

For the CDR3, the DNA is TGTGCCAGTAGTATCGCCGGGAAGACTGAAGCTTTCTTT. Translation: CASSIAGKTEAFF. The chain links TRBV19 to TRBJ1-1; D gene ambiguous. Trimming cost V 3 bases and J 5 bases, with 10 bases left between them. Germline CDR1 is LNHDA and CDR2 is SQIVND (reference sequence). This CDR3 has 13 amino acids.

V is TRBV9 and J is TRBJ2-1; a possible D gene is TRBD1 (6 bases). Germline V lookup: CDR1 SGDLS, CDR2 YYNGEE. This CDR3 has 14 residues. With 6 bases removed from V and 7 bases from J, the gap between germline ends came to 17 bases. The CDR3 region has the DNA TGTGCCAGCACCCCGTCTGGGGGCCGGAATGAGCAGTTCTTC. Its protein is CASTPSGGRNEQFF.

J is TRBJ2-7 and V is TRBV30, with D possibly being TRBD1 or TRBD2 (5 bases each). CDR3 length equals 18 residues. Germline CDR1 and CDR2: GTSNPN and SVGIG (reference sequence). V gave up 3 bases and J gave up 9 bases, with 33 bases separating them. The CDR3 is CAWSPGRVFPSGKPLQYF. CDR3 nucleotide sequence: TGTGCCTGGAGCCCGGGCAGGGTTTTCCCCTCGGGGAAGCCCTTGCAGTACTTC.

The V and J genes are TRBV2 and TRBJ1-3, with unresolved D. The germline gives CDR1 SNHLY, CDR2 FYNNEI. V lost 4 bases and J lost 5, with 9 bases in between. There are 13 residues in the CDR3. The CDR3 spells CASSASTRNTIYF. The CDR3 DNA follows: TGTGCCAGCAGTGCTTCGACCCGAAACACCATATATTTT. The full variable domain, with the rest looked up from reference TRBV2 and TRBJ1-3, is EPEVTQTPSHQVTQMGQEVILRCVPISNHLYFYWYRQILGQKVEFLVSFYNNEISEKSEIFDDQFSVERPDGSNFTLKIRSTKLEDSAMYFCASSASTRNTIYFGEGSWLTVV.

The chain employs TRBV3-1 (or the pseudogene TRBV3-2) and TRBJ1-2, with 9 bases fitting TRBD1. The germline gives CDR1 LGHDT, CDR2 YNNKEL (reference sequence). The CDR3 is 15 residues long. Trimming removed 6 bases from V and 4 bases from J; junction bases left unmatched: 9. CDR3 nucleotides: TGTGCCAGCAGAATTACAGGGGGCGCCGGCTATGGCTACACCTTC. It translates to CASRITGGAGYGYTF.

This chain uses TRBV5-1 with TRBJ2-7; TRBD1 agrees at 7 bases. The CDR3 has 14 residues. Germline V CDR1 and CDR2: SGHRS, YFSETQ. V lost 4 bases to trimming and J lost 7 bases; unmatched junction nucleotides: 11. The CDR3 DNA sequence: TGCGCCAGCAGCACGGGGACAGCCCGGGGAGAGCAGTACTTC. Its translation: CASSTGTARGEQYF.

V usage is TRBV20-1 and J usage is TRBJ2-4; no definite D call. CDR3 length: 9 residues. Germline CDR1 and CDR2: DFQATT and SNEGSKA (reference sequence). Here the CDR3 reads CSHPNIQYF. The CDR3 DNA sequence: TGCAGCCACCCGAACATTCAGTACTTC.

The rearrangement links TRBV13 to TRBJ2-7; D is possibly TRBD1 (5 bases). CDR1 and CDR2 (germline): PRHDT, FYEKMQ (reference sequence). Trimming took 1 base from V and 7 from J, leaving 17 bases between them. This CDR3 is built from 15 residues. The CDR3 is CASSLVGRDSEEQYF. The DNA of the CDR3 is TGTGCCAGCAGCTTAGTTGGCAGGGATTCGGAGGAGCAGTACTTC. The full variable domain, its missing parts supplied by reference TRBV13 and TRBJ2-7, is AAGVIQSPRHLIKEKRETATLKCYPIPRHDTVYWYQQGPGQDPQFLISFYEKMQSDKGSIPDRFSAQQFSDYHSELNMSSLELGDSALYFCASSLVGRDSEEQYFGPGTRLTVT.

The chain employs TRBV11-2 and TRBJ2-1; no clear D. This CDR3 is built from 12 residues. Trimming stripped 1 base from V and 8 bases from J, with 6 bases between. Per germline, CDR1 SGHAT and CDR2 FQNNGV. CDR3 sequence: CASSLAGYEQFF. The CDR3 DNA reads TGTGCCAGCAGCTTAGCCGGGTATGAGCAGTTCTTC.

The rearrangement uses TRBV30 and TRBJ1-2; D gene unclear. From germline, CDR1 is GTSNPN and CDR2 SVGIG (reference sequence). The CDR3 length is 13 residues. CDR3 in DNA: TGTGCTCGGAGCGAAAACACTAACTATGGCTACACCTTC. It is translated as CARSENTNYGYTF.

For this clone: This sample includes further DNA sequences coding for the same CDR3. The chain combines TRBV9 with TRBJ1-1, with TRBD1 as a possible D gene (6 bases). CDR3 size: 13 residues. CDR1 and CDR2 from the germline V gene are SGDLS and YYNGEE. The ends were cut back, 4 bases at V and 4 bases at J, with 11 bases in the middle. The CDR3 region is CASSLGGGTEAFF. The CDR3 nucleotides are TGTGCCAGCAGCCTGGGAGGGGGCACTGAAGCTTTCTTT.

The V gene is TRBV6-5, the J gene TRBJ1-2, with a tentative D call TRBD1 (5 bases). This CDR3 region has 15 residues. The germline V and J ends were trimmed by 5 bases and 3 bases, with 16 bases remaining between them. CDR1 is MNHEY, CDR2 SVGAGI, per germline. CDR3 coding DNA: TGTGCCAGCAGTCCATCGACGACAGCGGACTATGGCTACACCTTC. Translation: CASSPSTTADYGYTF.